These T cell receptor beta chains were read from a single sample in a study of blood T cell repertoires in COVID-19. Assay used: immunoSEQ multiplex PCR; TCRdb lists only in-frame clones, some missing. Of about 83,000 clones listed, 80% to 90% are singletons. Sequencing was done on a sample of peripheral blood. These TCRs come from a human donor in a cohort sampled during active COVID-19. The CDR3 runs from the conserved cysteine through the conserved F or W. The D gene is left open where the match is weak. Clone sizes are given selectively: once, few, many, or a class where the clone is expanded.

TRBJ2-1 . TRBV29-1 . CSLASSYNEQFF TGCAGTCTAGCGAGCTCCTACAATGAGCAGTTCTTC
TRBJ2-2 . TRBV10-3 TRBD2 CATGLAGRNTGELFF TGTGCCACGGGACTAGCGGGGAGAAACACCGGGGAGCTGTTTTTT
TRBJ1-6 . TRBV4-2 . CASSHDVPGNSYNSPLHF TGTGCCAGCAGCCATGACGTCCCGGGGAACTCCTATAATTCACCCCTCCACTTT
TRBJ1-4 . TRBV30 . CAWSIGGVNEKLFF TGTGCCTGGAGTATTGGGGGGGTTAATGAAAAACTGTTTTTT
TRBJ2-5 . TRBV5-4 . CASSPRQGQETQYF TGTGCCAGCAGTCCGCGGCAGGGCCAAGAGACCCAGTACTTC
TRBJ2-1 . TRBV5-1 . CASSWGATGSNEQFF TGCGCCAGCAGCTGGGGAGCCACGGGGAGTAATGAGCAGTTCTTC
TRBJ2-1 . TRBV6-5 . CASTRSTSYNEQFF TGTGCCAGCACCCGTAGTACCTCCTACAATGAGCAGTTCTTC
TRBJ2-5 . TRBV7-7 . CASSLNRQVGETQYF TGTGCCAGCAGCTTAAATCGACAGGTGGGGGAGACCCAGTACTTC
TRBJ1-2 medium-sized TRBV2 . CASSRQAAGGYGYTF TGTGCCAGCAGTAGACAGGCGGCGGGCGGATATGGCTACACCTTC
TRBJ2-5 . TRBV12-5 . CASGTGDSETQYF TGTGCTAGTGGCACGGGGGACTCCGAGACCCAGTACTTC
TRBJ2-5 . TRBV7-2 TRBD1 CASSSGQQETQYF TGTGCCAGCAGCTCGGGACAGCAAGAGACCCAGTACTTC
TRBJ2-3 . TRBV5-4 . CASSLAGDSTDTQYF TGTGCCAGCAGCTTGGCGGGGGACAGCACAGATACGCAGTATTTT
TRBJ1-1 . TRBV7-3 . CASSFSRNTEAFF TGTGCCAGCAGCTTCTCCAGAAACACTGAAGCTTTCTTT
TRBJ1-2 . TRBV3-1/TRBV3-2 TRBD1 CASSHGGTGGYGYTF TGTGCCAGCAGCCACGGAGGGACAGGGGGGTATGGCTACACCTTC
TRBJ2-1 . TRBV5-1 TRBD2 CASSRIAGAHNEQFF TGCGCCAGCAGCCGCATAGCGGGAGCCCACAATGAGCAGTTCTTC
TRBJ2-2 . TRBV19 TRBD1 CASSTGQSTGELFF TGTGCCAGTAGTACGGGACAGAGCACCGGGGAGCTGTTTTTT
TRBJ2-5 . TRBV3-1/TRBV3-2 . CASSQDRGQETQYF TGTGCCAGCAGCCAAGATAGGGGCCAAGAGACCCAGTACTTC
TRBJ1-2 . TRBV5-6 . CASSYQGYGYTF TGTGCCAGCAGCTATCAGGGGTACGGCTACACCTTC